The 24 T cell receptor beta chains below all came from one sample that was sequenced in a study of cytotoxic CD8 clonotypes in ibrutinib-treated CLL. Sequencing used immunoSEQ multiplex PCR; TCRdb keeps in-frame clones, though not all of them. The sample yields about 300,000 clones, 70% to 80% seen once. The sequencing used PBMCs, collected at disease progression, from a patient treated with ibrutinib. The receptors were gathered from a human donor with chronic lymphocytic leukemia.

CDR3 sequence (DNA): TGTGCCAGCAGTTACGGGGGGGCGGACGGCACAGATACGCAGTATTTT. Amino acids: CASSYGGADGTDTQYF. V gene TRBV6-6 combines with J gene TRBJ2-3, with a possible D match to TRBD2 (7 bases). CDR3 length: 16 amino acids. Germline assignment: CDR1 MNHNY and CDR2 SVGAGI (reference sequence). The V end was cut by 2 bases, the J end by 1 base, with 13 bases between.

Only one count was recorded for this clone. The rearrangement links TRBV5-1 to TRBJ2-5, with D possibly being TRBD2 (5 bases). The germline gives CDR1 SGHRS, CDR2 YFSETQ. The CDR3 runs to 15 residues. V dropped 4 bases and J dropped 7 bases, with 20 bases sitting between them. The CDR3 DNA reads TGCGCCAGCAGCCCGAGGGAGAGGGCCTCCCCGACCCAGTACTTC. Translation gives CASSPRERASPTQYF.

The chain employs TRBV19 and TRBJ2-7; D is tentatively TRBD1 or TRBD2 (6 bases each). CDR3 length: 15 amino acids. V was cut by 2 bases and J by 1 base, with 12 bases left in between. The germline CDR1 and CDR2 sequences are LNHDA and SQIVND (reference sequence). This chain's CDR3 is CASSIRGPGSYEQYF. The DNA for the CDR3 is TGTGCCAGTAGTATACGGGGGCCAGGGTCCTACGAGCAGTACTTC.

The CDR3 spells CASSPSHDNEQFF. The CDR3 nucleotides are TGTGCCAGCAGCCCCTCGCATGATAATGAGCAGTTCTTC. The rearrangement uses TRBV7-3 and TRBJ2-1, with no clear D. The CDR3 totals 13 residues. The V and J ends lost 5 bases and 7 bases respectively, with 12 bases between them. The germline V gene has CDR1 SGHTA and CDR2 FQGTGA.

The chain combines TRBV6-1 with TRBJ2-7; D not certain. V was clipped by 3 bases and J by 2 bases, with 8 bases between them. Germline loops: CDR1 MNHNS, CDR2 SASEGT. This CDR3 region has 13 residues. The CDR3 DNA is TGTGCCAGCAGTGACAATTCCCCCTACGAGCAGTACTTC. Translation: CASSDNSPYEQYF.

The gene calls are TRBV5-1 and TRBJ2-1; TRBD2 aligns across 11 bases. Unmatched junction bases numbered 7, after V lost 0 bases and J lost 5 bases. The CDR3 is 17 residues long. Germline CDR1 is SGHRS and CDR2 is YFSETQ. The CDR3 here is CASSLAGGLAEHNEQFF. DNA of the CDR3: TGCGCCAGCAGCTTGGCCGGGGGACTAGCGGAGCACAATGAGCAGTTCTTC.

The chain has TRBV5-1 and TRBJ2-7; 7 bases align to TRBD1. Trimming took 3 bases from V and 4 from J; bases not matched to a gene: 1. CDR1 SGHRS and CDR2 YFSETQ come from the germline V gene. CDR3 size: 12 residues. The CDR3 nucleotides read TGCGCCAGCAGCTACAGGGGTTACGAGCAGTACTTC. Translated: CASSYRGYEQYF.

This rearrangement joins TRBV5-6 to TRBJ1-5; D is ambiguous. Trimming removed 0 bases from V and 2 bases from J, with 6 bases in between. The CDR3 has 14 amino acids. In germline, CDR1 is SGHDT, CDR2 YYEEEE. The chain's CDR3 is CASSLGGGNQPQHF. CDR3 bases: TGTGCCAGCAGCTTGGGTGGAGGCAATCAGCCCCAGCATTTT. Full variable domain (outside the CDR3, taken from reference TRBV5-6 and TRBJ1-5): DAGVTQSPTHLIKTRGQQVTLRCSPKSGHDTVSWYQQALGQGPQFIFQYYEEEERQRGNFPDRFSGHQFPNYSSELNVNALLLGDSALYLCASSLGGGNQPQHFGDGTRLSIL.

The chain's CDR3 is CASSLGTGGYEQFF. CDR3 coding DNA: TGTGCCAGCAGCTTAGGCACCGGGGGGTATGAGCAGTTCTTC. The chain recombines TRBV7-2 with TRBJ2-1; 7 bases align to TRBD2. CDR1 is SGHTA, CDR2 FQGNSA, per germline. CDR3 length: 14 residues. J gave up 8 bases and V 1 base, and 5 bases lay outside the gene matches.

CDR3 nucleotide sequence: TGCGCCAGCAGCCCGGGACTAGCGGGAGGACCAGATACGCAGTATTTT. Protein product: CASSPGLAGGPDTQYF. The V and J genes are TRBV5-1 and TRBJ2-3; 15 bases line up with TRBD2. Germline lookup yields CDR1 SGHRS and CDR2 YFSETQ. The length of the CDR3 is 16 residues. With V trimmed by 4 bases and J by 4 bases, 4 bases remained unmatched.

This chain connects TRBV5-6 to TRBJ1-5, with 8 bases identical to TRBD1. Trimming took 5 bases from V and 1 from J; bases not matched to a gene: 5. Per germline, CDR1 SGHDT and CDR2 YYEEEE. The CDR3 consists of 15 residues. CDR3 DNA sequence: TGTGCCAGCAGGGTGTGGGACAGGAGCAATCAGCCCCAGCATTTT. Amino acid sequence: CASRVWDRSNQPQHF.

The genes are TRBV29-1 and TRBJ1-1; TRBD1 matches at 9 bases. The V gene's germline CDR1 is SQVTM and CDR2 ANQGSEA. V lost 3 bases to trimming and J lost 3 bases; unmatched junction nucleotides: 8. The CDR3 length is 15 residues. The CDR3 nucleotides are TGCAGCGTTGATCACAGGGGGCTTAGGGACACTGAAGCTTTCTTT. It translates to CSVDHRGLRDTEAFF.

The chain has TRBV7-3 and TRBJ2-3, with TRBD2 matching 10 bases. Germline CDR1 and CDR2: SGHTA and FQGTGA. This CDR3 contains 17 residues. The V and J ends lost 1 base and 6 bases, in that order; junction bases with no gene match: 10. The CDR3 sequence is CASSLRILAGVEDTQYF. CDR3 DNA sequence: TGTGCCAGCAGCTTAAGGATCCTAGCGGGAGTGGAGGATACGCAGTATTTT.

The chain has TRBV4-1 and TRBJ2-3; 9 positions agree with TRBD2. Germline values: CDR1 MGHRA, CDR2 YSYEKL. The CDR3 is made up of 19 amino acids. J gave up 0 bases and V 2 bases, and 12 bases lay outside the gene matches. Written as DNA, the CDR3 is TGCGCCAGCAGCCAATCGGGCCTAGCGGGGCCTCCTAGCACAGATACGCAGTATTTT. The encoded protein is CASSQSGLAGPPSTDTQYF.

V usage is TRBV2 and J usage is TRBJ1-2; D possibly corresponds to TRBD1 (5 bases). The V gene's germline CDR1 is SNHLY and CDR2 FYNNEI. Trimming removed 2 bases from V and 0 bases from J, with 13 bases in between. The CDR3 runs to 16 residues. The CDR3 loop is CASSEIDLTANYGYTF. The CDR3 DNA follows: TGTGCCAGCAGTGAAATCGACCTGACAGCTAACTATGGCTACACCTTC.

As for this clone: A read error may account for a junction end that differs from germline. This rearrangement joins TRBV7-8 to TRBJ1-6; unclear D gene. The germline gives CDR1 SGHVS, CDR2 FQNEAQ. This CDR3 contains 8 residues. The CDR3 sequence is CASSQRCF. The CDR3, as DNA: TGTGCCAGCTCACAGAGGTGCTTT.

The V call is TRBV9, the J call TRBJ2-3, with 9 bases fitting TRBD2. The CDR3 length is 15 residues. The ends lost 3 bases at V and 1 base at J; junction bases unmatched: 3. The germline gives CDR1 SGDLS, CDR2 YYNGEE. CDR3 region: CASSDSGRRTDTQYF. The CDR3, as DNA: TGTGCCAGCAGCGATAGCGGGAGACGCACAGATACGCAGTATTTT.

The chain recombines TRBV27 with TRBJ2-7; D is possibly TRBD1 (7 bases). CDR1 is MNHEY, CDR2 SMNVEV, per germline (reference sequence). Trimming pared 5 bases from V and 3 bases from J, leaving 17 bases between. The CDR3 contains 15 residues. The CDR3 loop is CASSHRSGGFYEQYF. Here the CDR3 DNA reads TGTGCCAGCAGTCACCGGTCAGGGGGGTTCTACGAGCAGTACTTC.

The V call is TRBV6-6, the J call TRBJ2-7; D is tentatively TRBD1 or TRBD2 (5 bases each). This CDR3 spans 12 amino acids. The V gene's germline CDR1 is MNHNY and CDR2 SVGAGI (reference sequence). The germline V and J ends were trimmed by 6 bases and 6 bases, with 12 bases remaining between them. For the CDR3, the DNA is TGTGCCAGCAGGAGAAGGGACCGCGAGCAGTACTTC. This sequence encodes CASRRRDREQYF.

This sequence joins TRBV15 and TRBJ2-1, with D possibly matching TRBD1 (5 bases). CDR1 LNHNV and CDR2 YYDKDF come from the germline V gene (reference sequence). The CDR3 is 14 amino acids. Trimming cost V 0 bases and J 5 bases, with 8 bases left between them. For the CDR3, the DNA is TGTGCCACCAGCAGAGATATCAGGGACAATGAGCAGTTCTTC. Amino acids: CATSRDIRDNEQFF.

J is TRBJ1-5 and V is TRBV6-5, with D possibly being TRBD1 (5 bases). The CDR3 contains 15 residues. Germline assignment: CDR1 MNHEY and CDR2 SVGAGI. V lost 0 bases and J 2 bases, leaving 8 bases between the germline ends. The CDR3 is CASSYSWGGNQPQHF. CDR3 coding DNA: TGTGCCAGCAGTTACTCCTGGGGGGGCAATCAGCCCCAGCATTTT.

The CDR3 loop is CASSFGTGGEQYF. DNA of the CDR3: TGTGCCAGCAGCTTCGGGACAGGGGGTGAGCAGTACTTC. The chain uses TRBV7-2 and TRBJ2-7, with TRBD1 identical over 11 bases. Trimming cost V 3 bases and J 7 bases; bases outside gene matches: 2. Germline CDR1 reads SGHTA; CDR2 reads FQGNSA. This CDR3 spans 13 amino acids.

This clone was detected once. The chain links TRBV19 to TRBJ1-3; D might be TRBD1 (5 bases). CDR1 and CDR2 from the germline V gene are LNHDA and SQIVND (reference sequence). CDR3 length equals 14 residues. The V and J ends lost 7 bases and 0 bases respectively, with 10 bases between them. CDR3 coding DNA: TGTGCCAGTACCCGACAGTCCTCTGGAAACACCATATATTTT. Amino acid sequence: CASTRQSSGNTIYF.

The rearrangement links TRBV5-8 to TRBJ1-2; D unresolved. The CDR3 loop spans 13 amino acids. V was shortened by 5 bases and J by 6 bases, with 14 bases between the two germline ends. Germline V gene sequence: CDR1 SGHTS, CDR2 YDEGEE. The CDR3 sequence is CASRARGDNGYTF. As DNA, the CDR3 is TGTGCCAGCAGGGCTCGGGGTGACAATGGCTACACCTTC.